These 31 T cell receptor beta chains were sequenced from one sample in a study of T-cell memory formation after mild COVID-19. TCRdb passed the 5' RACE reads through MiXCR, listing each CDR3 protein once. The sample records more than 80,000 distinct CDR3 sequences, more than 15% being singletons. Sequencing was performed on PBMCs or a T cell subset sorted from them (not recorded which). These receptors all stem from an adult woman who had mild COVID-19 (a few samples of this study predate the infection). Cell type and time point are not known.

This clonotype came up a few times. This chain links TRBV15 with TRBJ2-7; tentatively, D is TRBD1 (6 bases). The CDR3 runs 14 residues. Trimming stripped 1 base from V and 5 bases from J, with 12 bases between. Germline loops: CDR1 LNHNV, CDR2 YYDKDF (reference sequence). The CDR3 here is CATSRGRGLNEQYF. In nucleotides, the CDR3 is TGTGCCACCAGCAGAGGCAGGGGTTTGAACGAGCAGTACTTC.

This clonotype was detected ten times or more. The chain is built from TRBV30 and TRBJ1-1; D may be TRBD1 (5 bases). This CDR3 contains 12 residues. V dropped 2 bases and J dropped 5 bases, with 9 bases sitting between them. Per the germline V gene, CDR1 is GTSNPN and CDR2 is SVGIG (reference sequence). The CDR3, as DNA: TGTGCCTGGAGTCCCGGGGGGACTGAAGCTTTCTTT. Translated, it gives CAWSPGGTEAFF. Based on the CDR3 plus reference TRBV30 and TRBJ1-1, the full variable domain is SQTIHQWPATLVQPVGSPLSLECTVEGTSNPNLYWYRQAAGRGLQLLFYSVGIGQISSEVPQNLSASRPQDRQFILSSKKLLLSDSGFYLCAWSPGGTEAFFGQGTRLTVV.

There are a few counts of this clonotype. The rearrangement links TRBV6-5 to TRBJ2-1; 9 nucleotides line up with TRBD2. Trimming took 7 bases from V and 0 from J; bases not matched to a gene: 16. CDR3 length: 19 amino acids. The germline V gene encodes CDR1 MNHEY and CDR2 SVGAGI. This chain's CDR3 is CASNAGRLAGPSSYNEQFF. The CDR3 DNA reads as TGTGCCAGCAACGCGGGACGCCTAGCGGGGCCAAGCTCCTACAATGAGCAGTTCTTC.

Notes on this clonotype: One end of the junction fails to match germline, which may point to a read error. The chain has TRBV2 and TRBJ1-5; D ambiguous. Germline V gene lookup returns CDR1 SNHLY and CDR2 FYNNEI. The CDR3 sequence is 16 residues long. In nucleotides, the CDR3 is TGTGCCAGCAGTGGGGTACTCAGTCGAAGCAAGCAGCCCCAGCATTTT. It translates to CASSGVLSRSKQPQHF.

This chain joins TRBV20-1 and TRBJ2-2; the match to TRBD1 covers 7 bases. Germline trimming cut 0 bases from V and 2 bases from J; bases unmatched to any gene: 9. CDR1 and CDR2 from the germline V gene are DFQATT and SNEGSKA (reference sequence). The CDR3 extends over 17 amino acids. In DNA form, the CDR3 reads TGCAGTGCTAGAGACGGATACCAGGGGGAAAACACCGGGGAGCTGTTTTTT. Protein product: CSARDGYQGENTGELFF.

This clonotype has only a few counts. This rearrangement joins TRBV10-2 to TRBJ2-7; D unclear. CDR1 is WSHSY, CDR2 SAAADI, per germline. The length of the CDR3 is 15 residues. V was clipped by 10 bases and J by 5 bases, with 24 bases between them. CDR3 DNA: TGCGCCACCATTGAACGTCCTAGTGCGGTGAACGAGCAGTACTTC. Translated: CATIERPSAVNEQYF.

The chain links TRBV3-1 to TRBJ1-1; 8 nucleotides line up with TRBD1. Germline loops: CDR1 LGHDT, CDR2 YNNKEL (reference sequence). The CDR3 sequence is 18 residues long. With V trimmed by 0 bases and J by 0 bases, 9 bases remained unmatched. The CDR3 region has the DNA TGTGCCAGCAGCCAAGAGCAGGGGGCTGAACCCATGAACACTGAAGCTTTCTTT. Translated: CASSQEQGAEPMNTEAFF. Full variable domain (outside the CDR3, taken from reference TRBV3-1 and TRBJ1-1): DTAVSQTPKYLVTQMGNDKSIKCEQNLGHDTMYWYKQDSKKFLKIMFSYNNKELIINETVPNRFSPKSPDKAHLNLHINSLELGDSAVYFCASSQEQGAEPMNTEAFFGQGTRLTVV.

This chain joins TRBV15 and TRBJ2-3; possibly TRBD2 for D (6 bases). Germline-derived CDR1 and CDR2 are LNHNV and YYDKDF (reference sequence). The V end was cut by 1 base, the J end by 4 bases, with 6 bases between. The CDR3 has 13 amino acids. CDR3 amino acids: CATSRASADTQYF. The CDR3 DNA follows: TGTGCCACCAGCAGAGCTAGCGCAGATACGCAGTATTTT.

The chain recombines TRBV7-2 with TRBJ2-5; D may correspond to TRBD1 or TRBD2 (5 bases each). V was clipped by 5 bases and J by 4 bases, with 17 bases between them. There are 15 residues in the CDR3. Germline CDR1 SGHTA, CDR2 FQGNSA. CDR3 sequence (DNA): TGTGCCAGCAGCCTGGGGGTGGAGGCCCCAGAGACCCAGTACTTC. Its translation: CASSLGVEAPETQYF.

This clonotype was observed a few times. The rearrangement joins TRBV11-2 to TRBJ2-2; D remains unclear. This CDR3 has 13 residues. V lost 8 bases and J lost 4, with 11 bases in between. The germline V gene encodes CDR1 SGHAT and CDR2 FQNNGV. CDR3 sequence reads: CASGQSFTGELFF. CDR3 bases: TGTGCCAGCGGGCAGTCCTTCACCGGGGAGCTGTTTTTT.

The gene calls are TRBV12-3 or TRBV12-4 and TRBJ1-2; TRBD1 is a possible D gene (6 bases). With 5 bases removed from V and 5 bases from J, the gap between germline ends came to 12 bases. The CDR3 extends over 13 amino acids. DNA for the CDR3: TGTGCCAGCAGTCCATGGACAGTTTATGGCTACACCTTC. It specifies CASSPWTVYGYTF.

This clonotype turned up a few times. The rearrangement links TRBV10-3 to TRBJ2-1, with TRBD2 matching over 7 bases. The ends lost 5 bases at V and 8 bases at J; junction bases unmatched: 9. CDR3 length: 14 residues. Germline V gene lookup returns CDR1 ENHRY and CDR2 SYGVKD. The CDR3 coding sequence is TGTGCCATCAGTCCTAGCGGAGAGGTCTATGAGCAGTTCTTC. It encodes CAISPSGEVYEQFF.

The CDR3 loop is CASSQPGTGFTGELFF. CDR3 nucleotide sequence: TGCGCCAGCAGCCAACCCGGGACAGGGTTCACCGGGGAGCTGTTTTTT. V is TRBV4-1 and J is TRBJ2-2, with 9 nucleotides matching TRBD1. V lost 2 bases, J lost 4 bases, and 5 bases stayed unmatched. The CDR3 length is 16 residues. The germline gives CDR1 MGHRA, CDR2 YSYEKL.

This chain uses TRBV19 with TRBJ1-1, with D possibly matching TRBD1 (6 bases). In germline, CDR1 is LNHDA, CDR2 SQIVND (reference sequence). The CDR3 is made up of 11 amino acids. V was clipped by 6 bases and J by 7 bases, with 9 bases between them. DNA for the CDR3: TGTGCCAGTAGAAAGGGGGATGAAGCTTTCTTT. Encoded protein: CASRKGDEAFF.

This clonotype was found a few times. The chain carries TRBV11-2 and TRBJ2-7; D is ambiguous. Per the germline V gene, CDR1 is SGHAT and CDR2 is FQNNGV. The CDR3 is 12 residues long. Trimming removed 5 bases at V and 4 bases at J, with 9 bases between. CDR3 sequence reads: CASSALLYEQYF. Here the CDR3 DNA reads TGTGCCAGCAGCGCCCTCCTATACGAGCAGTACTTC. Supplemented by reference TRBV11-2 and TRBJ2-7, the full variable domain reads EAGVAQSPRYKIIEKRQSVAFWCNPISGHATLYWYQQILGQGPKLLIQFQNNGVVDDSQLPKDRFSAERLKGVDSTLKIQPAKLEDSAVYLCASSALLYEQYFGPGTRLTVT.

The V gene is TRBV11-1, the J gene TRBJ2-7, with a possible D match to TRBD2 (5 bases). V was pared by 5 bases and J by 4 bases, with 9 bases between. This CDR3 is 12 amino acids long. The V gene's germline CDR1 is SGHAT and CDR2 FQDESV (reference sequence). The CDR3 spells CASSLTGYEQYF. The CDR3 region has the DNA TGTGCCAGCAGCCTCACGGGATACGAGCAGTACTTC.

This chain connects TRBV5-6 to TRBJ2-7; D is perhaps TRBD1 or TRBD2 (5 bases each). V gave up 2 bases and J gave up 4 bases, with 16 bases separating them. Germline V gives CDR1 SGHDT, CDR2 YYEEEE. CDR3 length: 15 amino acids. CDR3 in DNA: TGTGCCAGCAGCTTTGGGACCGACAGTGTTTACGAGCAGTACTTC. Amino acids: CASSFGTDSVYEQYF. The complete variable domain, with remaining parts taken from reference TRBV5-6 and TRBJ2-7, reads DAGVTQSPTHLIKTRGQQVTLRCSPKSGHDTVSWYQQALGQGPQFIFQYYEEEERQRGNFPDRFSGHQFPNYSSELNVNALLLGDSALYLCASSFGTDSVYEQYFGPGTRLTVT.

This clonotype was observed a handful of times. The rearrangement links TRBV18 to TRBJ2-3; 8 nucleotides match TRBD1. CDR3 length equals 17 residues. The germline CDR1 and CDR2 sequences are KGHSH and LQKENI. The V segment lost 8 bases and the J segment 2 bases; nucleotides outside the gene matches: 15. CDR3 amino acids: CASLRRDRTLYTDTQYF. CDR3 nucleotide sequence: TGTGCCAGCCTTAGAAGGGACAGGACTCTATACACAGATACGCAGTATTTT.

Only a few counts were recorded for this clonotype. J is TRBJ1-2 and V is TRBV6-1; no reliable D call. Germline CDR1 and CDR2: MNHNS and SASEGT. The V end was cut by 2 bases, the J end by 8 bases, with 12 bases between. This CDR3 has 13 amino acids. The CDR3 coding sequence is TGTGCCAGCAGTGAATGGGTTTTGGGCGGCTACACCTTC. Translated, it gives CASSEWVLGGYTF.

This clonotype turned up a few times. The CDR3 here is CASSLARQIYEQYF. Written as DNA, the CDR3 is TGTGCCAGCAGCTTGGCACGACAGATATACGAGCAGTACTTC. V is TRBV11-2 and J is TRBJ2-7; tentative D call: TRBD1 (5 bases). Per the germline V gene, CDR1 is SGHAT and CDR2 is FQNNGV. V lost 3 bases to trimming and J lost 4 bases, with 13 bases between them. The CDR3 contains 14 residues.

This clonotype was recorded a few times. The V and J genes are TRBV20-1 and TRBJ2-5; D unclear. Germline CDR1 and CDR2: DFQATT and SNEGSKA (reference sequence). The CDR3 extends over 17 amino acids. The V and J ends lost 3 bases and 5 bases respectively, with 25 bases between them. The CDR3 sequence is CSAREFPLGLAGETQYF. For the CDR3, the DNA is TGCAGTGCTAGGGAATTCCCTCTGGGATTAGCTGGGGAGACCCAGTACTTC.

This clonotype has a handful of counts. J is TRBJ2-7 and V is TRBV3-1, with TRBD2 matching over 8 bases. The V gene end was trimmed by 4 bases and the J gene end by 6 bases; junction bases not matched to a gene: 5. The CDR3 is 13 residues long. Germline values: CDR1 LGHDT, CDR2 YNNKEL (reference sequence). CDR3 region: CASSRTSRTEQYF. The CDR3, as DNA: TGTGCCAGCAGCCGGACTAGCAGGACCGAGCAGTACTTC.

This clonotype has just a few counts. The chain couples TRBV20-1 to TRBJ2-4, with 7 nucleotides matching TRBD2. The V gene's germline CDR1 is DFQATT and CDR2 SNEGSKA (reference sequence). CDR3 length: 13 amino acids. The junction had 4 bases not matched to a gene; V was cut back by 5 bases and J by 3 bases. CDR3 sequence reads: CSAGGTNKNIQYF. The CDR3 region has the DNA TGCAGTGCTGGCGGGACTAACAAAAACATTCAGTACTTC.

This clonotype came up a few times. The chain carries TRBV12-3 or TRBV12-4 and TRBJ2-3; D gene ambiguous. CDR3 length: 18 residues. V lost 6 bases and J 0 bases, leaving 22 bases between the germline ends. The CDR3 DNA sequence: TGTGCCAGCAGAGATTCCGAATCCCTCCGGACCAGCACAGATACGCAGTATTTT. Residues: CASRDSESLRTSTDTQYF.

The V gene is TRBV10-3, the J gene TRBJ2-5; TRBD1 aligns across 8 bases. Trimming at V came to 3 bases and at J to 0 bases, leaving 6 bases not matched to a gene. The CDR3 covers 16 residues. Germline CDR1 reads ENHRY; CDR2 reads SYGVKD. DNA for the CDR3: TGTGCCATCAGTGACCAGGAGACAGGGGACCAAGAGACCCAGTACTTC. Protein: CAISDQETGDQETQYF.

CDR3 bases: TGTGCCAGCAGCTTAGTCAGGGACCCCTACAATGAGCAGTTCTTC. Amino acids: CASSLVRDPYNEQFF. The chain recombines TRBV11-1 with TRBJ2-1; D possibly matches TRBD1 or TRBD2 (5 bases each). CDR1 is SGHAT and CDR2 is FQDESV in the germline V gene (reference sequence). V was cut by 1 base and J by 2 bases, with 9 bases left in between. The CDR3 extends over 15 amino acids.

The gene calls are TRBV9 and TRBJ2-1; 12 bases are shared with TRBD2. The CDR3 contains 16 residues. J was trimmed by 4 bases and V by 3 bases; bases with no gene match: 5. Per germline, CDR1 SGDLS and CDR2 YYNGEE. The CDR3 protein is CASSASGTSGYNEQFF. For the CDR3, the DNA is TGTGCCAGCAGCGCATCCGGGACTAGCGGGTACAATGAGCAGTTCTTC.

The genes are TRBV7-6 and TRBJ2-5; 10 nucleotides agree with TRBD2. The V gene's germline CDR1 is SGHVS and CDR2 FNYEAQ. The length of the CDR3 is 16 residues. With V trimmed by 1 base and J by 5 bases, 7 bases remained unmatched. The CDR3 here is CASSLGASGSLETQYF. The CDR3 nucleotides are TGTGCCAGCAGCTTAGGAGCTAGCGGGAGCTTGGAGACCCAGTACTTC.

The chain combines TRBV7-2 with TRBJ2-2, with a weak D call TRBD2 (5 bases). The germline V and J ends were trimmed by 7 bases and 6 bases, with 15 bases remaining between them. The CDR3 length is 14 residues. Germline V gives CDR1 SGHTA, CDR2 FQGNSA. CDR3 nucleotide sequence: TGTGCCAGCACCCTAGACGAGGGTCCCGGGGAGCTGTTTTTT. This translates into CASTLDEGPGELFF.

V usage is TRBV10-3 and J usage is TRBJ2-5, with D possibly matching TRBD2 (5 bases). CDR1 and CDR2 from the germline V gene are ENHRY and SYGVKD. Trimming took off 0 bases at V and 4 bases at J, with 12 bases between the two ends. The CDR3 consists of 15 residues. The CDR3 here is CAISESERLAETQYF. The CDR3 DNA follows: TGTGCCATCAGTGAGTCGGAGAGGCTAGCAGAGACCCAGTACTTC.

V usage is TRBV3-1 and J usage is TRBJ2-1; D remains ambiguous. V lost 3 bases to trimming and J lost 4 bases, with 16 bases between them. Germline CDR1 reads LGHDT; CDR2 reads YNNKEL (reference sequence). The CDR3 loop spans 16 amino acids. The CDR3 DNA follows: TGTGCCAGCAGCCACGCCTGGGCAGCAGGTTACAATGAGCAGTTCTTC. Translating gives CASSHAWAAGYNEQFF.